This T cell receptor (beta chain) appears in the sequencing data of a study of cytomegalovirus exposure and HLA in healthy donors (TCRdb year 2017). Some background on the complete study: According to an earlier analysis of 550 to 700 of the donors, about 170 million T cells yielded over 90 million unique TCR beta sequences and around 280 Gb of sequence data. An early release covering about 600 HLA-typed donors comprised about 290 gigabases of sequencing data and approximately 85 million unique TCR sequences. Of the 300 to 500 genotyped donors, 81% were placed in the genetic ancestry cluster associated with self-reported Caucasian donors. The study aimed to test whether signatures of past pathogen exposure could be identified by cataloging public T cell receptors. The study profiled the T cell repertoires of under 700 subjects by immunosequencing and related them to cytomegalovirus serostatus. In addition to the first cohort of 666 subjects, a separate validation cohort of 130 or so different subjects was used. The study combined high-throughput TCR immunosequencing, statistical association of individual TCRs with disease status, and machine learning to predict cytomegalovirus infection status. To study patterns of TCR occurrence, a later analysis re-analyzed previously published TCR beta repertoires from several hundred donors and added high-resolution HLA genotyping. The later analysis used no new phenotypic data to find candidate immune exposures, relying instead on TCR beta sequences and their occurrence across donors. In an earlier analysis of about 590 of the donors, high-throughput TCR beta sequencing was used to judge whether each TCR beta V gene segment behaved as functional or pseudogenic. Donor age, sex, ethnicity and CMV serostatus were compiled together with the repertoire data. In a later genetic analysis, genome-wide SNP genotypes for about 65% of the roughly 670 donors were used, and that subset was treated as a discovery cohort. All discovery cohort repertoires had been generated on a single sequencing platform. Class I and class II HLA loci were covered by the typing at four-digit resolution. Typing coverage differed by locus: A, B, C, DRB1 and DQB1 were typed in roughly 629-640 donors, DQA1 in 522, DPA1 in 600 to 610, and DPB1 in 472. Four or five DR-DQ haplotypes were handled as single units for association and clustering, since linkage in the cohort was strong. Among 398 genotyped donors of the cohort, an average of roughly 230,000 unique TCR beta nucleotide sequences was sequenced per donor, of which roughly 17% were non-productive. Study-level results and caveats: HLA typing was unavailable for some donors at each locus, so association tests used only the typed subset. A later genetic analysis reported fewer N-insertions in productive TCRs among donors in an Asian-associated ancestry cluster than the roughly 640-donor mean. A total of 150 to 200 TCR beta chains were listed by the study as associated with cytomegalovirus. The authors suggested that the approach could potentially be extended to other disease states and immunological phenotypes. The 87-base-pair reads could not distinguish some IMGT-functional V segments, including TRBV6-2 and TRBV6-3, so those segments were excluded. Linkage disequilibrium might explain the correlated functional status among segregating V segments, but an unknown experimental factor could not be excluded. In a later analysis, HLA-associated TCR beta chains were found to be more clonally expanded and to have lower generation probabilities than equally common non-associated chains. The only immune exposure information available for the cohort was CMV serostatus. Roughly uniform sequencing depth across donors was assumed in presence/absence analyses, although this assumption may not hold. V-gene and J-gene trimming of TCR beta chains was associated with a missense DCLRE1C variant in a later genetic analysis, and the association was replicated in an independent cohort. In a later analysis, most CMV-associated TCR beta chains were found to appear HLA-restricted, with HLA associations seemingly driven largely by CMV exposure. An earlier analysis of 587 of the donors showed that most TCR beta V segments appeared in productive rearrangements either about 87% or about 30% of the time, which broadly matched IMGT annotations. Over 15 rarely observed V segments, including chromosome 9 orphons, were excluded from the earlier analysis of approximately 500 of the donors because counts were too low. The classifier was reported to diagnose cytomegalovirus status with high specificity and sensitivity in both the original cohort and the validation cohort. A further reported finding was that TCR beta sequences accurately predicted the HLA-A and HLA-B alleles for most subjects in the first cohort. A few of the identified cytomegalovirus-associated TCR beta chains were confirmed in vitro to be specific for cytomegalovirus antigens. The sequencing pipeline was judged likely to have produced a cluster of highly shared sequence variants as a technical artifact. Several of the top co-occurrence clusters appeared to be linked to parvovirus B19, influenza, CMV and Epstein-Barr virus, according to a later analysis. In a later analysis, 15,000 to 20,000 TCR beta sequences were associated with specific HLA alleles at a false discovery rate of 0.05. When HLA alleles, especially DR and DQ, strongly co-occurred, attributing TCR associations to individual alleles was difficult. In this cohort, only TCR beta chains were sequenced, and detectable features were limited by the absence of alpha or paired-chain data. In a later analysis, the rate of TCR association differed among HLA loci, with DRB1 alleles having the most associated TCRs and HLA-C alleles having the fewest. Across donors, most TCR sequences were observed very rarely, whereas some public TCRs were present in many individuals.

With respect to this clone: Its antigen target is currently unknown. Base qualities were left out, and no much larger clone turns up one base away.

The cohort was made up of 666 healthy bone marrow donors. Cohort members were all nominally healthy when sampled, although unrecorded immune exposures were likely present. The donor tested CMV seronegative and was one of the 352 seronegative cohort members. A peripheral blood sample was provided by each donor, and peripheral blood mononuclear cells were used for TCR beta sequencing. Genomic DNA extraction from the blood cell samples was performed with the Qiagen DNeasy Blood Extraction Kit. Inclusive of the bounding cysteine and phenylalanine, the CDR3 is 15 residues long. This entry keeps only the CDR3 DNA: 45 bases, framed from base 1. CDR1 and CDR2 were assigned from the germline V gene as SNHLY and FYNNEI. From V the trimming removes 4 bases and from J it removes 4 bases, while the gene matches leave 9 bases of the junction unaccounted for. The library was made by the immunoSEQ multiplex PCR assay. For the multiplex PCR, a mixture combining 60 forward primers for TCR Vbeta segments and 13 reverse primers for TCR Jbeta segments was used. The CDR3 region of rearranged TCR beta genes was amplified from genomic DNA with a multiplex PCR assay. The Illumina HiSeq System was used to sequence the amplified TCR beta libraries as 87-base-pair reads. Concerning the study's data processing: A later analysis counted approximately 84 million unique TCR beta chains across the 600 to 850 repertoires, and some 11 million of these chains were shared by at least two donors. A nearest-neighbor algorithm error-corrected the raw reads and collapsed the reads into unique sequences, merging closely related sequences to remove PCR and sequencing errors. CDR3 sequences were aligned to IMGT reference sequences to assign V, D and J gene segments. For a sequence to be retained, a match of at least six nucleotides was required to both a V gene segment and a J gene segment. A rearrangement counted as productive if the CDR3 had no stop codons and remained in frame with V and J, and every other rearrangement counted as non-productive. Following IMGT convention, CDR3 was defined as the stretch from the second conserved V-encoded cysteine up to the conserved J-encoded phenylalanine. Sequences without an unambiguous match to a single V gene segment were excluded from the earlier analysis of several hundred of the donors. In an earlier analysis of about 590 of the donors, a V segment was called functional when productive rearrangements were above 56.7%, and segregating when the standard deviation between donors exceeded 5%. To diagnose cytomegalovirus status from the catalog of TCR beta chain sequences, a statistical classification framework was built. V and J gene assignment, in a later analysis, came from comparing TCR nucleotide sequences with IMGT/GENE-DB human TR gene sequences. The TCRdist pipeline was used in a later analysis to assign CDR3 sequences and most-parsimonious VDJ recombination scenarios. In a later analysis, each TCR beta chain was defined by its CDR3 amino acid sequence together with its V-gene family, and reads without a unique V-gene family were excluded. To address suspected cross-contamination and a sequencing artifact, a later analysis removed some 620 highly shared, low-generation-probability nucleotide sequences. In a later analysis, a clonal expansion index for each public chain was calculated from normalized within-repertoire ranks of inferred template counts. In a later analysis, generation probabilities were computed with a VDJ recombination model fitted to out-of-frame rearrangements, and the resulting probabilities were checked against IGoR. In a later analysis, TCR-TCR, TCR-HLA and TCR-CMV co-occurrence was scored with hypergeometric tests, and a repertoire-size bias correction was applied to TCR pairs. A later analysis estimated false discovery rates by permuting HLA or CMV assignments 20 times. A later analysis grouped co-occurring TCRs with DBSCAN, adding TCRdist sequence similarity when clustering within HLA-allele-positive subsets. Repertoires with fewer than 30,000 or more than 120,000 public chains, plus five repertoires with anomalous nucleotide sharing, were excluded from co-occurrence clustering. The immuneACCESS repertoire file appears here via TCRdb, limited to in-frame rearrangements. These files lack a portion of the clones; in checked studies, under half of the deficit traces to unresolved V genes, and the cause of the others is not known. D and trimming were read from the DNA, whereas the V and J calls and clone size are those reported in that table. The sample table records roughly 110,000 clones; roughly two thirds of these occur just once. 2.5% to 3% of the sample lies in the top ten.

Material: PBMCs. The chain couples TRBV2 to TRBJ2-7, with TRBD2 matching 8 junction bases. The sequence derives from a female donor in good health and CMV-seronegative. The CDR3 protein sequence reads: CASSGGSGRGYEQYF. In nucleotide form, the sequence is TGTGCCAGCAGTGGTGGGAGCGGGAGAGGTTACGAGCAGTACTTC.